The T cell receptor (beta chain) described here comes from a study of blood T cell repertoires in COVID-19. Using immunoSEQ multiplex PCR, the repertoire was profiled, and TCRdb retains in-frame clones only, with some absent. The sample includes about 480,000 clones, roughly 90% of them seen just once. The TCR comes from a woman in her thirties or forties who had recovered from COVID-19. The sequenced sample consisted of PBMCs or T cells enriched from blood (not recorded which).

Written as DNA, the CDR3 is TGTGCCAGCAGAAGACAGGGGTTTCCAGTCCACGAGCAGTACTTC. It is translated as CASRRQGFPVHEQYF. The chain recombines TRBV11-3 with TRBJ2-7; 8 bases are shared with TRBD1. V gave up 6 bases and J gave up 5 bases; unmatched junction bases: 12. The germline V gene encodes CDR1 SGHNT and CDR2 YENEEA. The CDR3 is made up of 15 amino acids.